What follows are 29 T cell receptor beta chains derived from one specimen sequenced in a study of T cell repertoires in cytomegalovirus infection. Each CDR3 protein is one row after TCRdb ran MiXCR on the reads. The table lists 740,000 or so distinct CDR3 sequences, 35% of them singletons, with more than 2.5% in the top ten. The sequencing input was PBMCs. The source of these receptors is a human donor in good health (CMV status not recorded). Some clones in this sample may be carry-over from other donors' samples.

V gene TRBV28 combines with J gene TRBJ1-2; D may be TRBD1 (5 bases). Trimming took off 4 bases at V and 2 bases at J, with 11 bases between the two ends. Germline assignment: CDR1 MDHEN and CDR2 SYDVKM. The CDR3 contains 14 residues. CDR3 nucleotide sequence: TGTGCCAGCAGTTCGGGGGGATTAAACTATGGCTACACCTTC. Protein sequence: CASSSGGLNYGYTF.

J is TRBJ2-1 and V is TRBV5-6; TRBD2 agrees at 8 bases. Trimming cost V 0 bases and J 5 bases; bases outside gene matches: 4. The CDR3 covers 15 residues. CDR1 and CDR2 from the germline V gene are SGHDT and YYEEEE. CDR3 sequence (DNA): TGTGCCAGCAGCTTGGAACGGGGGGGAAACAATGAGCAGTTCTTC. Amino acid sequence: CASSLERGGNNEQFF. The complete variable domain, with remaining parts taken from reference TRBV5-6 and TRBJ2-1, reads DAGVTQSPTHLIKTRGQQVTLRCSPKSGHDTVSWYQQALGQGPQFIFQYYEEEERQRGNFPDRFSGHQFPNYSSELNVNALLLGDSALYLCASSLERGGNNEQFFGPGTRLTVL.

The J gene is TRBJ1-1, the V gene TRBV15, with D unresolved. V gave up 1 base and J gave up 4 bases, with 16 bases separating them. The CDR3 loop spans 16 amino acids. In germline, CDR1 is LNHNV, CDR2 YYDKDF (reference sequence). The CDR3 region has the DNA TGTGCCACCAGCAGAGCGGGCATGCAGGCGGTCACTGAAGCTTTCTTT. Translated: CATSRAGMQAVTEAFF. Supplemented by reference TRBV15 and TRBJ1-1, the full variable domain reads DAMVIQNPRYQVTQFGKPVTLSCSQTLNHNVMYWYQQKSSQAPKLLFHYYDKDFNNEADTPDNFQSRRPNTSFCFLDIRSPGLGDTAMYLCATSRAGMQAVTEAFFGQGTRLTVV.

This clonotype has just a few counts. The chain employs TRBV5-1 and TRBJ2-3; 7 bases match TRBD1. V trimming: 4 bases; J trimming: 1 base; junction bases outside the gene matches: 6. Looked up from germline, CDR1 is SGHRS and CDR2 is YFSETQ. This CDR3 comprises 15 residues. CDR3 protein: CASSPGQVRTDTQYF. The CDR3 nucleotides are TGCGCCAGCAGCCCTGGACAGGTGCGCACAGATACGCAGTATTTT.

This clonotype was detected only a few times. The chain carries TRBV28 and TRBJ2-2, with TRBD2 matching over 7 bases. Trimming cost V 3 bases and J 0 bases; bases outside gene matches: 4. CDR1 MDHEN and CDR2 SYDVKM come from the germline V gene. CDR3 size: 16 residues. The CDR3 DNA reads as TGTGCCAGCAGTTTCCCTAGCGGACCGAACACCGGGGAGCTGTTTTTT. As protein: CASSFPSGPNTGELFF.

V usage is TRBV12-3 or TRBV12-4 and J usage is TRBJ1-1; 9 bases fit TRBD1. CDR3 length equals 14 residues. The junction had 6 bases not matched to a gene; V was cut back by 5 bases and J by 5 bases. The CDR3 here is CASSRGDRVTEAFF. CDR3 bases: TGTGCCAGCAGTCGGGGGGACAGGGTGACTGAAGCTTTCTTT.

The V and J genes are TRBV28 and TRBJ1-5; D is unresolved. The V and J ends lost 5 bases and 0 bases respectively, with 11 bases between them. From germline, CDR1 is MDHEN and CDR2 SYDVKM. CDR3 length equals 15 residues. Here the CDR3 reads CASSRTARSNQPQHF. CDR3 DNA: TGTGCCAGCAGTCGGACGGCACGTAGCAATCAGCCCCAGCATTTT.

There are a few counts of this clonotype. This chain links TRBV6-6 with TRBJ2-2; 7 nucleotides match TRBD2. The CDR3 has 13 amino acids. J gave up 4 bases and V 6 bases, and 2 bases lay outside the gene matches. Germline V gene lookup returns CDR1 MNHNY and CDR2 SVGAGI (reference sequence). The CDR3 loop reads CASRAGRTGELFF. The CDR3 region has the DNA TGTGCCAGCAGAGCGGGACGCACCGGGGAGCTGTTTTTT.

This clonotype has a count of ten or more. This chain uses TRBV28 with TRBJ2-3; D is uncertain. From germline, CDR1 is MDHEN and CDR2 SYDVKM. The CDR3 extends over 11 amino acids. The ends were cut back, 6 bases at V and 4 bases at J, with 5 bases in the middle. CDR3 sequence (DNA): TGTGCCAGCAGCAGGTCAGATACGCAGTATTTT. Translation gives CASSRSDTQYF.

This clonotype was seen a single time. This sequence joins TRBV11-2 and TRBJ2-7; 8 positions match TRBD1. V dropped 5 bases and J dropped 7; count of bases not matched to a gene: 10. CDR1 and CDR2 (germline): SGHAT, FQNNGV. The CDR3 runs 14 residues. The CDR3 spells CASSLTGGPPEQYF. For the CDR3, the DNA is TGTGCCAGCAGCCTAACAGGGGGGCCCCCTGAGCAGTACTTC.

This clonotype has a count of ten or more. The genes are TRBV18 and TRBJ1-2, with TRBD1 identical over 9 bases. The ends lost 1 base at V and 8 bases at J; junction bases unmatched: 5. The germline gives CDR1 KGHSH, CDR2 LQKENI. This CDR3 is built from 14 residues. CDR3 DNA sequence: TGTGCCAGCTCACCACTCACAGGGGGCAAAGGCTACACCTTC. Its protein is CASSPLTGGKGYTF.

The chain combines TRBV7-6 with TRBJ2-7, with D uncertain. The CDR3 is 16 residues long. CDR1 is SGHVS, CDR2 FNYEAQ, per germline. V shed 0 bases and J shed 3 bases, with 15 bases lying between them. The DNA for the CDR3 is TGTGCCAGCAGCTTAGCAGACGGGTTCCCCCACTACGAGCAGTACTTC. It is translated as CASSLADGFPHYEQYF.

This sequence joins TRBV3-1 and TRBJ2-5, with a tentative D call TRBD2 (6 bases). Trimming took off 4 bases at V and 4 bases at J, with 13 bases between the two ends. CDR3 size: 14 residues. CDR1 is LGHDT and CDR2 is YNNKEL in the germline V gene (reference sequence). Here the CDR3 reads CASSLIGGRETQYF. In DNA form, the CDR3 reads TGTGCCAGCAGCCTAATCGGGGGACGAGAGACCCAGTACTTC.

The chain joins TRBV11-3 to TRBJ1-2; 8 bases are shared with TRBD1. Trimming cost V 6 bases and J 4 bases; bases outside gene matches: 13. Germline V CDR1 and CDR2: SGHNT, YENEEA. The CDR3 consists of 16 residues. CDR3 amino acids: CASSQTYGQGPYGYTF. In nucleotides, the CDR3 is TGTGCCAGCAGTCAAACCTACGGACAGGGACCCTATGGCTACACCTTC.

J is TRBJ2-2 and V is TRBV20-1; D is unclear. Germline CDR1 reads DFQATT; CDR2 reads SNEGSKA (reference sequence). This CDR3 region has 11 residues. Between the trimmed V and J ends, which lost 8 bases and 6 bases, there was a span of 10 bases. The CDR3 spells CSPKRAGELFF. The CDR3, as DNA: TGCAGTCCAAAACGCGCCGGGGAGCTGTTTTTT.

The gene calls are TRBV20-1 and TRBJ2-2; D gene uncertain. Germline-derived CDR1 and CDR2 are DFQATT and SNEGSKA (reference sequence). There are 15 residues in the CDR3. Trimming left V 1 base short and J 4 bases short, with 13 bases between. The DNA for the CDR3 is TGCAGTGCTAGAGCAAGCAGCACATCCACCGGGGAGCTGTTTTTT. This codes for CSARASSTSTGELFF.

The rearrangement links TRBV24-1 to TRBJ2-1, with a tentative D call TRBD1 (6 bases). Deletions cut 3 bases from V and 0 bases from J, with 14 bases between. The CDR3 sequence is 17 residues long. Germline CDR1 and CDR2: KGHDR and SFDVKD. CDR3 DNA sequence: TGTGCCACCAGTGATCCCGACAGGCCGAGCTCCTACAATGAGCAGTTCTTC. Its protein product is CATSDPDRPSSYNEQFF.

This clonotype appeared many times. The CDR3 DNA reads as TGTGCCAGCAGCTTTTGGACTAGCGGGGGCTCAGATACGCAGTATTTT. The encoded protein is CASSFWTSGGSDTQYF. The chain employs TRBV7-2 and TRBJ2-3; TRBD2 aligns across 13 bases. V was clipped by 3 bases and J by 4 bases; unmatched bases: 4. The CDR3 sequence is 16 residues long. Germline values: CDR1 SGHTA, CDR2 FQGNSA.

This clonotype has only a few counts. The genes are TRBV5-1 and TRBJ1-1, with D unclear. V lost 0 bases to trimming and J lost 4 bases, with 10 bases between them. CDR3 length equals 14 residues. In germline, CDR1 is SGHRS, CDR2 YFSETQ. CDR3 sequence reads: CASSLGSGPTEAFF. The CDR3, as DNA: TGCGCCAGCAGCTTGGGTAGCGGGCCCACTGAAGCTTTCTTT.

The CDR3 is CASSLAKIGTVYNEQFF. The CDR3 nucleotides are TGTGCCAGCAGCTTAGCGAAAATCGGAACCGTCTACAATGAGCAGTTCTTC. The chain couples TRBV7-6 to TRBJ2-1, with unresolved D. Trimming pared 0 bases from V and 3 bases from J, leaving 15 bases between. The CDR3 consists of 17 residues. Looked up from germline, CDR1 is SGHVS and CDR2 is FNYEAQ.

This sequence joins TRBV6-6 and TRBJ1-4; weak D call: TRBD1 (5 bases). The CDR3 sequence is 16 residues long. Trimming removed 2 bases from V and 7 bases from J, with 17 bases in between. Germline-derived CDR1 and CDR2 are MNHNY and SVGAGI (reference sequence). CDR3 in amino acids: CASSYGRGKAREKLFF. Written as DNA, the CDR3 is TGTGCCAGCAGTTACGGCCGGGGCAAGGCCCGTGAAAAACTGTTTTTT.

This chain uses TRBV28 with TRBJ2-1, with a possible D match to TRBD1 (6 bases). Trimming removed 3 bases from V and 4 bases from J, with 10 bases in between. This CDR3 region has 14 residues. The germline CDR1 and CDR2 sequences are MDHEN and SYDVKM. CDR3 in DNA: TGTGCCAGCAGTTTTTACAGGGCTTACAATGAGCAGTTCTTC. As protein: CASSFYRAYNEQFF.

The chain joins TRBV7-9 to TRBJ2-5; a possible D gene is TRBD1 (6 bases). V lost 3 bases to trimming and J lost 4 bases, with 15 bases between them. The CDR3 runs 15 residues. The germline gives CDR1 SEHNR, CDR2 FQNEAQ (reference sequence). As DNA, the CDR3 is TGTGCCAGCAGCTTCAGGGGCGATTTATCAGAGACCCAGTACTTC. Its translation: CASSFRGDLSETQYF.

The rearrangement joins TRBV4-1 to TRBJ2-7; 7 nucleotides agree with TRBD2. Looked up from germline, CDR1 is MGHRA and CDR2 is YSYEKL. This CDR3 is built from 14 residues. V was clipped by 4 bases and J by 4 bases; unmatched bases: 7. CDR3: CASSRNLADYEQYF. CDR3 nucleotides: TGCGCCAGCAGCCGAAATCTAGCGGATTACGAGCAGTACTTC.

V is TRBV3-1 and J is TRBJ1-4; D perhaps matches TRBD1 (6 bases). Germline-derived CDR1 and CDR2 are LGHDT and YNNKEL (reference sequence). Trimming removed 3 bases at V and 5 bases at J, with 19 bases between. CDR3 length equals 17 residues. The CDR3 reads CASSQKTGTKPNEKLFF. The CDR3 coding sequence is TGTGCCAGCAGCCAGAAGACAGGAACAAAACCGAATGAAAAACTGTTTTTT.

V gene TRBV29-1 combines with J gene TRBJ2-5; D unresolved. The CDR3 is 18 amino acids. Per germline, CDR1 SQVTM and CDR2 ANQGSEA. V lost 1 base and J 2 bases, leaving 23 bases between the germline ends. The CDR3 DNA is TGCAGCGTTGAAGGGGCGGAATACACTCCAATTGAACAAGAGACCCAGTACTTC. This codes for CSVEGAEYTPIEQETQYF.

Worth noting for this clonotype: Since no conserved phenylalanine or tryptophan closes the CDR3, a read error is the likely cause. The DNA is omitted, as the CDR3 cannot be located on it reliably, and the CDR3 follows TCRdb's listing. J is TRBJ2-1 and V is TRBV28; TRBD2, as called in the table, went unchecked against the DNA. Germline V gene sequence: CDR1 MDHEN, CDR2 SYDVKM. The CDR3 totals 15 residues, both ends included. The CDR3 is CASGGRGLSYNEQLL.

The CDR3 spells CSVRTGYGEQYF. In nucleotides, the CDR3 is TGCAGCGTTCGGACAGGGTACGGCGAGCAGTACTTC. V is TRBV29-1 and J is TRBJ2-7; TRBD1 agrees at 8 bases. This CDR3 is built from 12 residues. Trimming at V came to 5 bases and at J to 6 bases, leaving 6 bases not matched to a gene. The germline V gene has CDR1 SQVTM and CDR2 ANQGSEA.

This clonotype was seen a few times. CDR3 coding DNA: TGTGCCAGCAGCTTCCCCAGAGCTTCCTCTAGCGGGGGGTGGTCGACTAACAATGAGCAGTTCTTC. This encodes CASSFPRASSSGGWSTNNEQFF. The rearrangement joins TRBV7-8 to TRBJ2-1; 11 nucleotides match TRBD2. Germline CDR1 SGHVS, CDR2 FQNEAQ. CDR3 length: 22 residues. V lost 3 bases to trimming and J lost 5 bases; unmatched junction nucleotides: 24.